These 21 T cell receptor beta chains originate from one sample sequenced in a study of CD8+ T cells in alopecia areata. Sequencing templates came from extracted RNA that was reverse transcribed into cDNA. Assay used: immunoSEQ multiplex PCR; TCRdb lists only in-frame clones, some missing. The data show 150,000 or so clones, around 87% seen once. The material sequenced was CD8+ T cells sorted from blood, taken at week 0. Receptor source: a human donor with alopecia areata.

CDR3 amino acids: CASSEWQELHNYGYTF. For the CDR3, the DNA is TGTGCCAGCAGTGAATGGCAGGAGCTCCATAACTATGGCTACACCTTC. The rearrangement uses TRBV2 and TRBJ1-2; D unclear. The CDR3 is made up of 16 amino acids. Per germline, CDR1 SNHLY and CDR2 FYNNEI. Trimming took 2 bases from V and 1 from J, leaving 14 bases between them.

This clone came up a few times. The chain carries TRBV29-1 and TRBJ2-3; TRBD1 is a possible D gene (6 bases). Trimming removed 6 bases from V and 2 bases from J, with 12 bases in between. Germline V gives CDR1 SQVTM, CDR2 ANQGSEA. The CDR3 loop spans 13 amino acids. CDR3 protein: CSVLTGNTDTQYF. The CDR3 nucleotides are TGCAGCGTCTTGACAGGAAACACAGATACGCAGTATTTT.

This clone was seen once. The V and J genes are TRBV11-1 and TRBJ2-7; D gene unclear. This CDR3 has 11 amino acids. V was cut by 3 bases and J by 3 bases, with 3 bases left in between. Looked up from germline, CDR1 is SGHAT and CDR2 is FQDESV (reference sequence). CDR3 coding DNA: TGTGCCAGCAGCTTCAGCTACGAGCAGTACTTC. This gives the protein CASSFSYEQYF.

V gene TRBV12-5 combines with J gene TRBJ2-5; D is uncertain. The CDR3 covers 15 residues. V was clipped by 2 bases and J by 5 bases, with 15 bases between them. Germline-derived CDR1 and CDR2 are LGHNT and FRNRAP. The CDR3 DNA reads TGTGCTAGTGGTTTGACTCCTTCAACAATGGAGACCCAGTACTTC. This encodes CASGLTPSTMETQYF.

This sequence joins TRBV4-2 and TRBJ2-7; 7 bases line up with TRBD1. CDR1 is LGHNA, CDR2 YNFKEQ, per germline. V shed 1 base, J shed 1 base, and the junction held 1 base outside the gene matches. This CDR3 spans 14 amino acids. Here the CDR3 DNA reads TGTGCCAGCAGCCAAGGGGGACAGTCCTACGAGCAGTACTTC. This translates into CASSQGGQSYEQYF.

The V call is TRBV23-1, the J call TRBJ2-7, with 9 nucleotides matching TRBD1. TRBV23-1 is annotated as an ORF whose role is uncertain. There are 16 residues in the CDR3. Trimming at V came to 0 bases and at J to 4 bases, leaving 7 bases not matched to a gene. The CDR3 DNA is TGCGCCAGCAGTCAATCGGGGACAGGGAGATTTTACGAGCAGTACTTC. Its protein product is CASSQSGTGRFYEQYF.

The gene calls are TRBV4-1 and TRBJ2-2; D uncertain. The CDR3 covers 12 residues. The ends were cut back, 3 bases at V and 6 bases at J, with 5 bases in the middle. Germline CDR1 and CDR2: MGHRA and YSYEKL. CDR3 DNA: TGCGCCAGCAGCCAGGACGCCGGGGAGCTGTTTTTT. This codes for CASSQDAGELFF.

V and J are TRBV7-2 and TRBJ2-1, with D possibly TRBD2 on 5 matching bases. This CDR3 has 15 residues. Germline CDR1 reads SGHTA; CDR2 reads FQGNSA. V dropped 2 bases and J dropped 7 bases, with 15 bases sitting between them. In DNA, the CDR3 is TGTGCCAGCAGCTTATCAAGCGGTGGGTCGAATGAGCAGTTCTTC. Translation gives CASSLSSGGSNEQFF.

This chain links TRBV9 with TRBJ2-6; D not certain. With 3 bases removed from V and 0 bases from J, the gap between germline ends came to 7 bases. The CDR3 consists of 15 residues. CDR1 is SGDLS, CDR2 YYNGEE, per germline. Here the CDR3 DNA reads TGTGCCAGCAGCGACTTGCACTCTGGGGCCAACGTCCTGACTTTC. It codes for CASSDLHSGANVLTF. Together with reference TRBV9 and TRBJ2-6, the CDR3 gives the full variable domain: DSGVTQTPKHLITATGQRVTLRCSPRSGDLSVYWYQQSLDQGLQFLIQYYNGEERAKGNILERFSAQQFPDLHSELNLSSLELGDSALYFCASSDLHSGANVLTFGAGSRLTVL.

V is TRBV4-1 and J is TRBJ2-5; D may be TRBD1 (5 bases). V lost 3 bases and J lost 4, with 12 bases in between. Germline V CDR1 and CDR2: MGHRA, YSYEKL. CDR3 length: 14 residues. The CDR3 DNA is TGCGCCAGCAGCCAGGGGCCCATGACAGAGACCCAGTACTTC. This gives the protein CASSQGPMTETQYF.

The genes are TRBV5-6 and TRBJ2-7; D is undetermined. The CDR3 is 15 amino acids. CDR1 and CDR2 from the germline V gene are SGHDT and YYEEEE. The ends were cut back, 0 bases at V and 3 bases at J, with 13 bases in the middle. DNA of the CDR3: TGTGCCAGCAGCTTGGGGGCAGAGCCTTACTACGAGCAGTACTTC. Protein sequence: CASSLGAEPYYEQYF.

The chain recombines TRBV9 with TRBJ2-1; D might be TRBD2 (6 bases). The CDR3 spans 13 residues. Germline assignment: CDR1 SGDLS and CDR2 YYNGEE. The V end was cut by 0 bases, the J end by 10 bases, with 11 bases between. CDR3 residues: CASSVGPGREQFF. The CDR3 nucleotides read TGTGCCAGCAGCGTAGGGCCAGGGAGGGAGCAGTTCTTC.

The chain links TRBV23-1 to TRBJ2-5; D may be TRBD1 or TRBD2 (5 bases each). TRBV23-1 is designated an ORF whose function remains uncertain. Trimming pared 3 bases from V and 4 bases from J, leaving 18 bases between. This CDR3 contains 16 residues. This CDR3 reads CASSQRDGLLLETQYF. The CDR3, as DNA: TGCGCCAGCAGTCAGAGGGACGGTTTGTTGTTAGAGACCCAGTACTTC.

The chain combines TRBV11-2 with TRBJ2-1; 12 bases are a match to TRBD2. V dropped 0 bases and J dropped 7; count of bases not matched to a gene: 10. CDR1 is SGHAT, CDR2 FQNNGV, per germline. CDR3 length equals 18 residues. The CDR3 DNA reads TGTGCCAGCAGCTTAGATCTAGCGGGGGGGCGAAGGAAAAATGAGCAGTTCTTC. Protein product: CASSLDLAGGRRKNEQFF.

V gene TRBV27 combines with J gene TRBJ1-5; D uncertain. V shed 1 base and J shed 8 bases, with 9 bases lying between them. Germline values: CDR1 MNHEY, CDR2 SMNVEV (reference sequence). The CDR3 is made up of 13 amino acids. In nucleotides, the CDR3 is TGTGCCAGCAGTTTATTGGCGCCGGAGCCCCAGCATTTT. Encoded protein: CASSLLAPEPQHF.

The chain has TRBV29-1 and TRBJ2-7; D remains unclear. V dropped 1 base and J dropped 0 bases, with 13 bases sitting between them. From germline, CDR1 is SQVTM and CDR2 ANQGSEA. This CDR3 spans 15 amino acids. For the CDR3, the DNA is TGCAGCGTTGAAGTGGGCACTCCAAGCTCCTACGAGCAGTACTTC. It is translated as CSVEVGTPSSYEQYF.

Only one count was recorded for this clone. V usage is TRBV18 and J usage is TRBJ2-3; 8 bases are a match to TRBD1. Germline assignment: CDR1 KGHSH and CDR2 LQKENI. CDR3 length: 15 residues. V trimming: 3 bases; J trimming: 5 bases; junction bases outside the gene matches: 7. The CDR3 spells CASSPEQGARDTQYF. As DNA, the CDR3 is TGTGCCAGCTCACCCGAGCAGGGGGCCCGAGATACGCAGTATTTT.

The rearrangement joins TRBV19 to TRBJ1-1; TRBD1 aligns across 8 bases. Per germline, CDR1 LNHDA and CDR2 SQIVND (reference sequence). CDR3 length equals 16 residues. The junction had 6 bases not matched to a gene; V was cut back by 0 bases and J by 3 bases. The CDR3 here is CASSIDGQGLDTEAFF. DNA for the CDR3: TGTGCCAGTAGTATAGATGGACAGGGATTAGACACTGAAGCTTTCTTT.

Within the sample, this clone is medium-sized. This chain links TRBV29-1 with TRBJ2-1, with 8 bases that match TRBD2. The V and J ends lost 6 bases and 9 bases, in that order; junction bases with no gene match: 10. The CDR3 is 13 residues long. Germline CDR1 SQVTM, CDR2 ANQGSEA. The CDR3 DNA sequence: TGCAGCGTGCGTACGGGACTAGTTATTGAGCAGTTCTTC. Protein product: CSVRTGLVIEQFF.

The chain has TRBV6-5 and TRBJ2-1; weak D call: TRBD2 (6 bases). The CDR3 length is 13 residues. Germline lookup yields CDR1 MNHEY and CDR2 SVGAGI. V was pared by 6 bases and J by 7 bases, with 13 bases between. CDR3: CASSSGTVNEQFF. In DNA, the CDR3 is TGTGCCAGCAGCTCCGGGACTGTTAATGAGCAGTTCTTC.

The chain carries TRBV27 and TRBJ2-7; 7 bases map to TRBD1. This CDR3 is 14 amino acids long. Per germline, CDR1 MNHEY and CDR2 SMNVEV (reference sequence). Trimming took 3 bases from V and 3 from J; bases not matched to a gene: 5. The CDR3 loop reads CASSFLGQIYEQYF. The CDR3 nucleotides are TGTGCCAGCAGTTTTTTGGGACAGATCTACGAGCAGTACTTC.